Below are 32 T cell receptor beta chains sequenced from a single sample in a study of early T cells in non-severe SARS-CoV-2 infection. A single record per CDR3 protein comes from TCRdb applying MiXCR to the 5' RACE reads. Of about 77,000 distinct CDR3 sequences listed, approximately 12% are singletons. Sequenced material: whole blood, taken at baseline. The receptor source for this set is an adult who was a healthcare worker with PCR-confirmed SARS-CoV-2 infection or an uninfected control (not recorded which). The donor label of this sample is uncertain.

This clonotype turned up a few times. This chain connects TRBV2 to TRBJ2-7; no clear D gene. The length of the CDR3 is 10 residues. From germline, CDR1 is SNHLY and CDR2 FYNNEI. The V end was cut by 7 bases, the J end by 5 bases, with 6 bases between. The DNA for the CDR3 is TGTGCCAGCATTGGGAACGAGCAGTACTTC. Translation: CASIGNEQYF.

This clonotype was seen only a few times. The chain couples TRBV12-3 or TRBV12-4 to TRBJ1-6; D remains unclear. Trimming left V 7 bases short and J 9 bases short, with 13 bases between. The CDR3 runs to 13 residues. Here the CDR3 reads CASTRSSVSPLHF. As DNA, the CDR3 is TGTGCCAGCACCCGGAGTTCGGTTTCACCCCTCCACTTT.

A few counts support this clonotype. This chain connects TRBV18 to TRBJ1-2, with 8 bases that match TRBD1. Looked up from germline, CDR1 is KGHSH and CDR2 is LQKENI. J gave up 6 bases and V 2 bases, and 8 bases lay outside the gene matches. This CDR3 spans 15 amino acids. CDR3 in amino acids: CASSPSFRGQDGYTF. In DNA, the CDR3 is TGTGCCAGCTCACCAAGCTTCAGGGGGCAGGATGGCTACACCTTC. The variable domain in full, with the rest retrieved from reference TRBV18 and TRBJ1-2, is NAGVMQNPRHLVRRRGQEARLRCSPMKGHSHVYWYRQLPEEGLKFMVYLQKENIIDESGMPKERFSAEFPKEGPSILRIQQVVRGDSAAYFCASSPSFRGQDGYTFGSGTRLTVV.

This clonotype was seen a handful of times. The V call is TRBV7-2, the J call TRBJ1-4; the D is unclear. V lost 5 bases, J lost 5 bases, and 12 bases lay in between. The CDR3 spans 14 residues. The germline gives CDR1 SGHTA, CDR2 FQGNSA. The CDR3 nucleotides are TGTGCCAGCAGCCTCGCAGCGTCAAATGAAAAACTGTTTTTT. It codes for CASSLAASNEKLFF.

This rearrangement joins TRBV20-1 to TRBJ2-3, with 7 bases that match TRBD2. CDR1 and CDR2 from the germline V gene are DFQATT and SNEGSKA (reference sequence). After removal of 4 bases from V and 3 bases from J, the junction contained 4 bases not matched to a gene. The CDR3 contains 13 residues. The CDR3: CSAIAGITDTQYF. The DNA for the CDR3 is TGCAGTGCTATAGCGGGTATTACAGATACGCAGTATTTT.

The chain joins TRBV27 to TRBJ2-4, with D uncertain. CDR1 is MNHEY and CDR2 is SMNVEV in the germline V gene (reference sequence). This CDR3 comprises 13 residues. Trimming took off 3 bases at V and 6 bases at J, with 9 bases between the two ends. The CDR3 spells CASSFSLGNIQYF. CDR3 in DNA: TGTGCCAGCAGTTTTTCTCTGGGAAACATTCAGTACTTC.

The chain combines TRBV7-2 with TRBJ2-3; D uncertain. In germline, CDR1 is SGHTA, CDR2 FQGNSA. This CDR3 is 14 amino acids long. The ends were cut back, 0 bases at V and 8 bases at J, with 12 bases in the middle. This CDR3 is CASSLAGATITQYF. DNA of the CDR3: TGTGCCAGCAGCTTAGCGGGCGCGACAATTACGCAGTATTTT.

Ten or more counts support this clonotype. The chain couples TRBV20-1 to TRBJ2-7; D is uncertain. This CDR3 has 15 residues. The V gene's germline CDR1 is DFQATT and CDR2 SNEGSKA (reference sequence). V lost 3 bases and J lost 4, with 19 bases in between. CDR3 amino acids: CSASDPLGITYEQYF. The CDR3 bases are TGCAGTGCTAGTGATCCCTTGGGAATTACTTACGAGCAGTACTTC.

V and J are TRBV12-3 or TRBV12-4 and TRBJ2-2; 7 bases are a match to TRBD2. This CDR3 spans 14 amino acids. With V trimmed by 6 bases and J by 4 bases, 5 bases remained unmatched. The CDR3: CASRKLASTGELFF. In nucleotides, the CDR3 is TGTGCCAGCAGGAAACTAGCGTCCACCGGGGAGCTGTTTTTT.

CDR3: CASSLELVTPYEQYF. CDR3 bases: TGCGCCAGCAGCTTGGAGCTAGTAACGCCCTACGAGCAGTACTTC. This sequence joins TRBV5-1 and TRBJ2-7; D gene ambiguous. With 0 bases removed from V and 2 bases from J, the gap between germline ends came to 12 bases. CDR3 length: 15 amino acids. Germline V gene lookup returns CDR1 SGHRS and CDR2 YFSETQ.

The chain uses TRBV5-4 and TRBJ2-2; D remains ambiguous. V lost 2 bases and J lost 0, with 8 bases in between. Germline assignment: CDR1 SGHNT and CDR2 YYREEE (reference sequence). The length of the CDR3 is 15 residues. The CDR3 bases are TGTGCCAGCAGCTTAAGGTTGGCGAACACCGGGGAGCTGTTTTTT. Its translation: CASSLRLANTGELFF.

The sample holds a few counts of this clonotype. The genes are TRBV7-2 and TRBJ1-5, with D unclear. Trimming left V 2 bases short and J 4 bases short, with 6 bases between. The germline V gene encodes CDR1 SGHTA and CDR2 FQGNSA. The CDR3 totals 13 residues. CDR3 bases: TGTGCCAGCAGCTTACGAGGGAATCAGCCCCAGCATTTT. It translates to CASSLRGNQPQHF.

As concerns this clonotype: A junction end diverges from the germline sequence, so it may reflect a read error. V gene TRBV3-1 combines with J gene TRBJ2-7; no definite D call. CDR3 length equals 13 residues. Germline V gene lookup returns CDR1 LGHDT and CDR2 YNNKEL (reference sequence). Written as DNA, the CDR3 is TGTGCCAGCAGCCAAGATTGGCCCCCAATCATGAACTTC. Its translation is CASSQDWPPIMNF.

This clonotype was observed a few times. The V call is TRBV6-2 or TRBV6-3, the J call TRBJ2-2; D ambiguous. Germline assignment: CDR1 MNHEY and CDR2 SVGEGT. The V gene lost 1 base and the J gene lost 6 bases, with 6 bases spanning the gap. The CDR3 extends over 13 amino acids. The CDR3: CASSYFRPGELFF. The CDR3 DNA follows: TGTGCCAGCAGTTACTTCCGACCCGGGGAGCTGTTTTTT.

The gene calls are TRBV1 and TRBJ2-2; no check of the table's D call, TRBD1, against the DNA was made. TRBV1 is a pseudogene. This CDR3 has 16 residues. CDR3 residues: CTSSQDTGGDTGELFF. The CDR3 DNA sequence: TGCACCAGCAGCCAAGACACAGGGGGCGACACCGGGGAGCTGTTTTTT.

This clonotype was counted many times. The chain combines TRBV7-2 with TRBJ2-3; TRBD2 matches 11 bases. V trimming: 2 bases; J trimming: 8 bases; junction bases outside the gene matches: 6. The CDR3 spans 15 residues. From germline, CDR1 is SGHTA and CDR2 FQGNSA. CDR3 loop: CASSLLSSGGVTQYF. The CDR3 region has the DNA TGTGCCAGCAGCTTACTTAGTAGCGGGGGGGTTACGCAGTATTTT. The variable domain in full, completed from reference TRBV7-2 and TRBJ2-3, reads GAGVSQSPSNKVTEKGKDVELRCDPISGHTALYWYRQSLGQGLEFLIYFQGNSAPDKSGLPSDRFSAERTGGSVSTLTIQRTQQEDSAVYLCASSLLSSGGVTQYFGPGTRLTVL.

The chain couples TRBV11-2 to TRBJ1-6, with 8 bases identical to TRBD1. Germline V gene sequence: CDR1 SGHAT, CDR2 FQNNGV. Trimming took 4 bases from V and 13 from J; bases not matched to a gene: 12. The CDR3 sequence is 15 residues long. The CDR3 DNA is TGTGCCAGCAGCTCGCAAGGGACAGGCCACATGCCCCTCCACTTT. Its protein is CASSSQGTGHMPLHF.

The chain links TRBV29-1 to TRBJ2-1; D call uncertain. This CDR3 has 13 residues. The ends were cut back, 7 bases at V and 0 bases at J, with 10 bases in the middle. The germline V gene encodes CDR1 SQVTM and CDR2 ANQGSEA. Here the CDR3 reads CSAGMSSYNEQFF. The DNA of the CDR3 is TGCAGCGCCGGCATGAGCTCCTACAATGAGCAGTTCTTC.

This clonotype has only a few counts. The rearrangement links TRBV4-3 to TRBJ1-5; D remains unclear. V lost 3 bases, J lost 4 bases, and 13 bases lay in between. The germline V gene has CDR1 LGHNA and CDR2 YSLEER. The CDR3 extends over 15 amino acids. The CDR3 sequence is CASSQDGIGNQPQHF. The CDR3 nucleotides are TGCGCCAGCAGCCAGGACGGAATAGGAAATCAGCCCCAGCATTTT.

This chain joins TRBV5-1 and TRBJ2-5, with 15 bases lining up with TRBD2. CDR1 and CDR2 (germline): SGHRS, YFSETQ. The V gene end was trimmed by 4 bases and the J gene end by 5 bases; junction bases not matched to a gene: 9. The CDR3 spans 17 residues. CDR3 DNA: TGCGCCAGCAGCACCGGGACTAGCGGGAGGATGCGGGAGACCCAGTACTTC. Translated: CASSTGTSGRMRETQYF.

This clonotype has at least ten counts. This chain links TRBV12-3 or TRBV12-4 with TRBJ1-5; 9 nucleotides line up with TRBD1. V trimming: 1 base; J trimming: 1 base; junction bases outside the gene matches: 8. This CDR3 is built from 18 residues. The DNA for the CDR3 is TGTGCCAGCAGTTTAGGGACAGGGGCCCTAACGAGCAATCAGCCCCAGCATTTT. Its translation: CASSLGTGALTSNQPQHF.

This clonotype was counted at least ten times. The rearrangement joins TRBV9 to TRBJ2-7, with 11 bases that match TRBD2. Per germline, CDR1 SGDLS and CDR2 YYNGEE. This CDR3 is built from 13 residues. Trimming cost V 7 bases and J 4 bases; bases outside gene matches: 4. The CDR3 sequence: CASALAGGYEQYF. In DNA, the CDR3 is TGTGCCAGCGCCCTAGCGGGAGGATACGAGCAGTACTTC.

This clonotype came up a few times. The V call is TRBV24-1, the J call TRBJ2-2; D remains ambiguous. Germline CDR1 is KGHDR and CDR2 is SFDVKD. Between the trimmed V and J ends, which lost 5 bases and 0 bases, there was a span of 6 bases. This CDR3 spans 14 amino acids. The CDR3 region has the DNA TGTGCCACCAGTGCTTCTACGAACACCGGGGAGCTGTTTTTT. Encoded protein: CATSASTNTGELFF.

This sequence joins TRBV6-2 or TRBV6-3 and TRBJ2-5; D gene uncertain. The CDR3 has 16 residues. Per the germline V gene, CDR1 is MNHEY and CDR2 is SVGEGT. V lost 0 bases to trimming and J lost 1 base, with 12 bases between them. CDR3 nucleotide sequence: TGTGCCAGCAGTTACTCGACTTTGGGGATCCAAGAGACCCAGTACTTC. Its translation: CASSYSTLGIQETQYF.

This clonotype was recorded a few times. V and J are TRBV7-8 and TRBJ1-2; D gene unclear. Trimming cost V 1 base and J 2 bases, with 8 bases left between them. CDR1 and CDR2 (germline): SGHVS, FQNEAQ. This CDR3 has 14 residues. In nucleotides, the CDR3 is TGTGCCAGCAGCTTAGTAGGTGCGAACTATGGCTACACCTTC. The encoded protein is CASSLVGANYGYTF. Filled out from reference TRBV7-8 and TRBJ1-2, the complete variable domain reads GAGVSQSPRYKVAKRGQDVALRCDPISGHVSLFWYQQALGQGPEFLTYFQNEAQLDKSGLPSDRFFAERPEGSVSTLKIQRTQQEDSAVYLCASSLVGANYGYTFGSGTRLTVV.

This clonotype was seen only a few times. The V call is TRBV27, the J call TRBJ2-7, with 9 nucleotides matching TRBD1. CDR1 is MNHEY, CDR2 SMNVEV, per germline (reference sequence). The CDR3 totals 17 residues. Losses at the gene ends were 3 bases for V and 2 bases for J; bases not matched to a gene: 11. The CDR3 spells CASSFRQGGIITYEQYF. For the CDR3, the DNA is TGTGCCAGCAGTTTTCGACAGGGGGGCATAATAACCTACGAGCAGTACTTC.

This clonotype has more than one count but fewer than ten. V is TRBV29-1 and J is TRBJ2-3; D possibly corresponds to TRBD2 (5 bases). In germline, CDR1 is SQVTM, CDR2 ANQGSEA. The V gene lost 3 bases and the J gene lost 6 bases, with 13 bases spanning the gap. The CDR3 runs 13 residues. This CDR3 is CSVDAPTGDTQYF. The DNA for the CDR3 is TGCAGCGTTGATGCCCCGACGGGGGATACGCAGTATTTT.

The chain has TRBV29-1 and TRBJ1-3; D not certain. Germline CDR1 is SQVTM and CDR2 is ANQGSEA. The CDR3 is 14 residues long. V was shortened by 0 bases and J by 0 bases, with 6 bases between the two germline ends. This CDR3 is CSVEDLYSGNTIYF. CDR3 coding DNA: TGCAGCGTTGAAGATCTGTACTCTGGAAACACCATATATTTT. Complete variable domain (other parts from reference TRBV29-1 and TRBJ1-3): SAVISQKPSRDICQRGTSLTIQCQVDSQVTMMFWYRQQPGQSLTLIATANQGSEATYESGFVIDKFPISRPNLTFSTLTVSNMSPEDSSIYLCSVEDLYSGNTIYFGEGSWLTVV.

The chain has TRBV18 and TRBJ2-7; a weak D match, TRBD1 (6 bases). V was pared by 2 bases and J by 6 bases, with 11 bases between. Germline V gene lookup returns CDR1 KGHSH and CDR2 LQKENI. The CDR3 extends over 13 amino acids. The CDR3 DNA reads as TGTGCCAGCTCACCAGCAGGGGCAAGCGAGCAGTACTTC. Its protein product is CASSPAGASEQYF.

The V call is TRBV11-2, the J call TRBJ2-7; 9 nucleotides align to TRBD2. Germline V CDR1 and CDR2: SGHAT, FQNNGV. The CDR3 sequence is 12 residues long. V was pared by 5 bases and J by 6 bases, with 2 bases of the junction left unmatched. DNA for the CDR3: TGTGCCAGCAGCCCGACTAGCGGCGAGCAGTACTTC. It yields the protein CASSPTSGEQYF. Drawing the rest from reference TRBV11-2 and TRBJ2-7, the complete variable domain is EAGVAQSPRYKIIEKRQSVAFWCNPISGHATLYWYQQILGQGPKLLIQFQNNGVVDDSQLPKDRFSAERLKGVDSTLKIQPAKLEDSAVYLCASSPTSGEQYFGPGTRLTVT.

This clonotype was found a few times. The chain employs TRBV4-2 and TRBJ1-2, with TRBD1 identical over 8 bases. Germline V lookup: CDR1 LGHNA, CDR2 YNFKEQ. The CDR3 has 17 amino acids. The V gene end was trimmed by 1 base and the J gene end by 2 bases; junction bases not matched to a gene: 9. The CDR3 here is CASSQAGGGTFNYGYTF. CDR3 nucleotide sequence: TGTGCCAGCAGCCAAGCAGGGGGCGGAACCTTCAACTATGGCTACACCTTC.

This clonotype was seen at least ten times. J is TRBJ2-5 and V is TRBV5-1; D is perhaps TRBD1 or TRBD2 (5 bases each). V lost 0 bases and J lost 3, with 15 bases in between. The CDR3 is made up of 16 amino acids. Germline V gives CDR1 SGHRS, CDR2 YFSETQ. The CDR3 spells CASSLVLGGYEETQYF. CDR3 DNA: TGCGCCAGCAGCTTGGTCCTTGGGGGATATGAAGAGACCCAGTACTTC.